The 14 T cell receptor beta chains listed next were all sequenced from one sample in a study of early stage breast cancer tumors. Produced via immunoSEQ multiplex PCR; TCRdb's table is partial and in-frame only. The sample lists under 45,000 clones, less than 80% occurring once. Sequencing was performed on blood. The receptors were gathered from a person between 55 and 69 years old with breast cancer.

The genes are TRBV10-3 and TRBJ2-7; 10 nucleotides line up with TRBD1. The CDR3 totals 12 residues. Trimming at V came to 10 bases and at J to 4 bases, leaving 4 bases not matched to a gene. Germline V gene lookup returns CDR1 ENHRY and CDR2 SYGVKD. The DNA for the CDR3 is TGTGCCACCGGACAGGGGGTTTACGAGCAGTACTTC. Amino acid sequence: CATGQGVYEQYF.

The CDR3 DNA reads as TGCGCCAGCAGCTTGGGGGACAGGGGAGATGAAAAACTGTTTTTT. This codes for CASSLGDRGDEKLFF. The V and J genes are TRBV5-1 and TRBJ1-4; the match to TRBD1 covers 10 bases. The J segment lost 6 bases and the V segment lost 0 bases, leaving 2 bases of the junction unmatched. This CDR3 comprises 15 residues. Germline-derived CDR1 and CDR2 are SGHRS and YFSETQ.

V gene TRBV29-1 combines with J gene TRBJ2-1, with D possibly being TRBD2 (6 bases). Germline V lookup: CDR1 SQVTM, CDR2 ANQGSEA. CDR3 length: 14 residues. V lost 7 bases and J lost 5, with 18 bases in between. The CDR3 protein is CSGGDVRGNNEQFF. CDR3 nucleotides: TGCAGCGGGGGGGACGTCCGGGGGAACAATGAGCAGTTCTTC.

The chain has TRBV15 and TRBJ1-1, with a tentative D call TRBD1 (6 bases). From germline, CDR1 is LNHNV and CDR2 YYDKDF (reference sequence). V gave up 0 bases and J gave up 5 bases, with 13 bases separating them. This CDR3 has 15 residues. The CDR3 reads CATSRDLRGGTEAFF. CDR3 nucleotide sequence: TGTGCCACCAGCAGAGATCTCAGGGGAGGAACTGAAGCTTTCTTT.

This clone occurred once. The chain combines TRBV28 with TRBJ1-3, with a tentative D call TRBD1 (5 bases). The CDR3 is made up of 15 amino acids. Trimming took off 6 bases at V and 2 bases at J, with 14 bases between the two ends. Germline V lookup: CDR1 MDHEN, CDR2 SYDVKM. CDR3 DNA: TGTGCCAGCAGCCTCTGGCGGGGGACTGGAAACACCATATATTTT. It yields the protein CASSLWRGTGNTIYF.

The chain recombines TRBV6-5 with TRBJ1-5, with 7 bases identical to TRBD1. This CDR3 region has 14 residues. The J segment lost 3 bases and the V segment lost 5 bases, leaving 4 bases of the junction unmatched. CDR1 is MNHEY, CDR2 SVGAGI, per germline. CDR3 residues: CASSTGDANQPQHF. CDR3 nucleotide sequence: TGTGCCAGCAGTACAGGGGATGCCAATCAGCCCCAGCATTTT.

This clone was picked up one time. V and J are TRBV2 and TRBJ1-4; perhaps TRBD1 as D (6 bases). Trimming left V 6 bases short and J 8 bases short, with 13 bases between. The V gene's germline CDR1 is SNHLY and CDR2 FYNNEI. This CDR3 is 13 amino acids long. As DNA, the CDR3 is TGTGCCAGCAGCACAGGGAAACTCGAAAAACTGTTTTTT. It yields the protein CASSTGKLEKLFF.

V and J are TRBV5-1 and TRBJ2-6; 10 bases are shared with TRBD1. Germline V gene lookup returns CDR1 SGHRS and CDR2 YFSETQ. This CDR3 has 18 amino acids. The V and J ends lost 8 bases and 4 bases, in that order; junction bases with no gene match: 15. For the CDR3, the DNA is TGCGCCAGTACTTTATCGACAGGGGGCGCCTCCGGGGCCAACGTCCTGACTTTC. Translated: CASTLSTGGASGANVLTF.

The chain combines TRBV11-2 with TRBJ2-1, with D unclear. V lost 0 bases and J 1 base, leaving 7 bases between the germline ends. The CDR3 has 15 amino acids. Per the germline V gene, CDR1 is SGHAT and CDR2 is FQNNGV. CDR3 sequence reads: CASSLELQSYNEQFF. The CDR3 nucleotides are TGTGCCAGCAGCTTAGAACTCCAATCCTACAATGAGCAGTTCTTC.

The chain couples TRBV7-2 to TRBJ2-3; 7 bases are shared with TRBD2. The CDR3 length is 17 residues. The V segment lost 1 base and the J segment 0 bases; nucleotides outside the gene matches: 7. CDR1 and CDR2 from the germline V gene are SGHTA and FQGNSA. The CDR3 DNA sequence: TGTGCCAGCAGCTTAGGTATAGCGGGTCTAAGCACAGATACGCAGTATTTT. Amino acids: CASSLGIAGLSTDTQYF.

J is TRBJ2-1 and V is TRBV15; 7 nucleotides match TRBD2. There are 17 residues in the CDR3. After removal of 0 bases from V and 3 bases from J, the junction contained 8 bases not matched to a gene. Germline V gene data show CDR1 as LNHNV and CDR2 as YYDKDF (reference sequence). CDR3 in DNA: TGTGCCACCAGCAGAGATCTTGGCGGGAGTTTCTACAATGAGCAGTTCTTC. Its translation is CATSRDLGGSFYNEQFF.

The V and J genes are TRBV5-4 and TRBJ1-4, with D maybe TRBD1 (6 bases). Trimming shortened V by 4 bases and J by 4 bases, and 11 bases separated the two germline ends. This CDR3 region has 14 residues. Germline CDR1 is SGHNT and CDR2 is YYREEE (reference sequence). The chain's CDR3 is CASSTGQNNEKLFF. In DNA form, the CDR3 reads TGTGCCAGCAGCACCGGACAGAATAATGAAAAACTGTTTTTT.

The J gene is TRBJ2-1, the V gene TRBV29-1; D remains unclear. The CDR3 totals 13 residues. In germline, CDR1 is SQVTM, CDR2 ANQGSEA. The ends were cut back, 4 bases at V and 5 bases at J, with 12 bases in the middle. In DNA form, the CDR3 reads TGCAGCGTTGGGTTATACGAGAACAATGAGCAGTTCTTC. Its protein product is CSVGLYENNEQFF.

This rearrangement joins TRBV7-9 to TRBJ2-1; TRBD2 is a possible D gene (7 bases). V was shortened by 5 bases and J by 0 bases, with 20 bases between the two germline ends. The CDR3 spans 18 residues. Germline V gives CDR1 SEHNR, CDR2 FQNEAQ (reference sequence). CDR3 protein: CASSPPEGGALSYNEQFF. Written as DNA, the CDR3 is TGTGCCAGCAGCCCCCCTGAGGGGGGGGCCCTCTCCTACAATGAGCAGTTCTTC.